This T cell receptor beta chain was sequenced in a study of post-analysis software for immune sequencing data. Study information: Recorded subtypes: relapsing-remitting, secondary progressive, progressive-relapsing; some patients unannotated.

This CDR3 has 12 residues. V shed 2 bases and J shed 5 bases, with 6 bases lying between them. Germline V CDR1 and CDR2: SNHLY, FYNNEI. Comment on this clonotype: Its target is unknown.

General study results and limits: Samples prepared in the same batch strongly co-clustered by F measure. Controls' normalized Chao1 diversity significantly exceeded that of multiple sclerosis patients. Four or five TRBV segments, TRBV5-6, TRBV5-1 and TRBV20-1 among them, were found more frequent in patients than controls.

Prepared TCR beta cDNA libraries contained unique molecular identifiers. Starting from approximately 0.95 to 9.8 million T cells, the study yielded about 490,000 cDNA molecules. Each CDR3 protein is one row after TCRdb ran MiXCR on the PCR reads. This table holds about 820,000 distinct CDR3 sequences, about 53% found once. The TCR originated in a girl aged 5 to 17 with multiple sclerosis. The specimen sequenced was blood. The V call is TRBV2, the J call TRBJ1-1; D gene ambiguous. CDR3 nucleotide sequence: TGTGCCAGCAGTGAAAAGAGGACTGAAGCTTTCTTT. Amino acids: CASSEKRTEAFF.